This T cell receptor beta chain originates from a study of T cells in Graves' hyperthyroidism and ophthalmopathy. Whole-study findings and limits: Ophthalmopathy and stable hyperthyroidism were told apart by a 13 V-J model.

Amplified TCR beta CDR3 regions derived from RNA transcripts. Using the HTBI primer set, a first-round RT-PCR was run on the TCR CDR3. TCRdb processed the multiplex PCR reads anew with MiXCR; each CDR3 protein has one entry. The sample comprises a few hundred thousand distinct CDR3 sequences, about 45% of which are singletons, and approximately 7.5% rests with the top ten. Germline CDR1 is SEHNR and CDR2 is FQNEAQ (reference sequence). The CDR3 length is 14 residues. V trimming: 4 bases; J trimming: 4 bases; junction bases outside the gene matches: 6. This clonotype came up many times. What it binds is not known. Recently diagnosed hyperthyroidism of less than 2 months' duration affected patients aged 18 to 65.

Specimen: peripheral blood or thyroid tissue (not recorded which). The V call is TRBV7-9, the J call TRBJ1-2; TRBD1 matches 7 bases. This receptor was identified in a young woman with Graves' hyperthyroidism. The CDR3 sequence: CASSSDRDPYGYTF. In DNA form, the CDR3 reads TGTGCCAGCAGCTCCGACAGGGATCCCTATGGCTACACCTTC.